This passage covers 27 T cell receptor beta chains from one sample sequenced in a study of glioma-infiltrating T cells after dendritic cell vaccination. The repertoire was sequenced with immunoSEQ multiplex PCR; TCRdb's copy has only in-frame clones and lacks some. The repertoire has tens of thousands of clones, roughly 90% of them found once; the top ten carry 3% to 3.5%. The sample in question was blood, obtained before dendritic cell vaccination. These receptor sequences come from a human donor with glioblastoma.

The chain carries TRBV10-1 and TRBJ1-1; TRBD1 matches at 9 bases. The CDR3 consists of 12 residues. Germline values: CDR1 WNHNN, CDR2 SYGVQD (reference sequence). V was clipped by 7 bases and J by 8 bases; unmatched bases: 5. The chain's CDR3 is CASNNDRGEAFF. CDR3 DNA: TGCGCCAGCAACAACGACAGGGGGGAAGCTTTCTTT.

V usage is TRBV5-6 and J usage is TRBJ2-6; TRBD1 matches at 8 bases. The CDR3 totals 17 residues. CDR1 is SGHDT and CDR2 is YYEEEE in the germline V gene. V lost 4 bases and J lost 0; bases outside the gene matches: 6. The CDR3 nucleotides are TGTGCCAGCAGCCCGGGGACAGGCTACTCTGGGGCCAACGTCCTGACTTTC. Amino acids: CASSPGTGYSGANVLTF.

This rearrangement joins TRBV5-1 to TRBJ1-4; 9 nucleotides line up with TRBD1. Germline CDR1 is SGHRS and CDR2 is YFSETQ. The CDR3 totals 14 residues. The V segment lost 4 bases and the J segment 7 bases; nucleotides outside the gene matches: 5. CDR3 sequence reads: CASSVGQGGEKLFF. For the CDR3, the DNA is TGCGCCAGCAGCGTGGGACAGGGTGGTGAAAAACTGTTTTTT.

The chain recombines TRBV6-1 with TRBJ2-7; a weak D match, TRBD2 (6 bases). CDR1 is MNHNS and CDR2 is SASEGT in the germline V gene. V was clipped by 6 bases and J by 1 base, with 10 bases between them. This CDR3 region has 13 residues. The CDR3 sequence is CASSPGGSYEQYF. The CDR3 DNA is TGTGCCAGCAGCCCTGGGGGGTCCTACGAGCAGTACTTC.

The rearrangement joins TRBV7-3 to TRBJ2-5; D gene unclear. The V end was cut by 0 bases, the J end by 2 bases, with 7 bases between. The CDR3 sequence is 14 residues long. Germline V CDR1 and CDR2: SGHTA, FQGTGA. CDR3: CASSLTRVQETQYF. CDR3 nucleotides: TGTGCCAGCAGCTTAACCCGGGTACAAGAGACCCAGTACTTC.

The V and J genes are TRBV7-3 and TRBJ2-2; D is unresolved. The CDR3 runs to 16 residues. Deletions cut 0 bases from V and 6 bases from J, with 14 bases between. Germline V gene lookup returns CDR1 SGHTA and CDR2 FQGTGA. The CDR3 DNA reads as TGTGCCAGCAGCTTAACGGCGGCATACGCGTCCGGGGAGCTGTTTTTT. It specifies CASSLTAAYASGELFF.

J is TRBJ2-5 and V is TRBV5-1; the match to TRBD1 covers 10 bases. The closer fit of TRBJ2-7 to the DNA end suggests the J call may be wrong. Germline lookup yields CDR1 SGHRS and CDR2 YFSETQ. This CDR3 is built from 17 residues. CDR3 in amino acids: CASSFGQGVPLPYEQYF. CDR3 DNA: TGCGCCAGCAGCTTCGGACAGGGGGTGCCATTACCCTACGAGCAGTACTTC.

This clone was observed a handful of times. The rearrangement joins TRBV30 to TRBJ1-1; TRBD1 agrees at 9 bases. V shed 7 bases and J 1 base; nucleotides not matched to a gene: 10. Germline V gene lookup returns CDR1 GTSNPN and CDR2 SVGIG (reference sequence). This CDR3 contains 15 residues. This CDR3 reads CAFAGQGFTNTEAFF. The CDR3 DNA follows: TGTGCCTTTGCCGGACAGGGGTTTACGAACACTGAAGCTTTCTTT.

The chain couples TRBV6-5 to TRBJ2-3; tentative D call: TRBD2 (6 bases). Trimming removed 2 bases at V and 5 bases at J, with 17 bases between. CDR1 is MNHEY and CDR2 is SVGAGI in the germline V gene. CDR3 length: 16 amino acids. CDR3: CASSYGSGGTGDTQYF. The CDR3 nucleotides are TGTGCCAGCAGTTACGGGTCGGGCGGGACTGGAGATACGCAGTATTTT.

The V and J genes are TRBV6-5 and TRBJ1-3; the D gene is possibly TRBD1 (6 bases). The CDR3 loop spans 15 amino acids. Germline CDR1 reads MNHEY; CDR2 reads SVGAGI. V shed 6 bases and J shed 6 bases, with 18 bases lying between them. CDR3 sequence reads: CASSPLTGFLNTIYF. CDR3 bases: TGTGCCAGCAGCCCGCTGACAGGATTTTTAAACACCATATATTTT.

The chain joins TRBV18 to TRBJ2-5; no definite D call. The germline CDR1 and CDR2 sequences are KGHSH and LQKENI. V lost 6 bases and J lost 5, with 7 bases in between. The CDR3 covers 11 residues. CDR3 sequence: CASSHGETQYF. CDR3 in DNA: TGTGCCAGCTCGCACGGGGAGACCCAGTACTTC.

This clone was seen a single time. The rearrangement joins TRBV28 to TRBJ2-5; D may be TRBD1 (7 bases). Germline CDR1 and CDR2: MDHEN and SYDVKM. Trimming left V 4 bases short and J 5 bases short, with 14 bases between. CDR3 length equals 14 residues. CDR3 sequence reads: CASSCKGAGETQYF. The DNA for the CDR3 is TGTGCCAGCAGTTGCAAGGGGGCGGGGGAGACCCAGTACTTC.

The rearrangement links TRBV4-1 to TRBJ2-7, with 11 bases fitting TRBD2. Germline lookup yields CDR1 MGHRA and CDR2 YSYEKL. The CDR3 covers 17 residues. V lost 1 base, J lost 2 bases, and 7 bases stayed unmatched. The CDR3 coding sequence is TGCGCCAGCAGCCAAGCCCCAACTAGCGGGAGCGCCTACGAGCAGTACTTC. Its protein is CASSQAPTSGSAYEQYF.

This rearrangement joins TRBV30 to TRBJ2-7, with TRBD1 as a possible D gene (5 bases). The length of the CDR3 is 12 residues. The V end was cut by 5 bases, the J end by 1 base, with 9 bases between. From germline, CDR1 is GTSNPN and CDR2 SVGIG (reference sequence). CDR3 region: CAWGAASYEQYF. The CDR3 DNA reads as TGTGCCTGGGGGGCCGCTTCCTACGAGCAGTACTTC.

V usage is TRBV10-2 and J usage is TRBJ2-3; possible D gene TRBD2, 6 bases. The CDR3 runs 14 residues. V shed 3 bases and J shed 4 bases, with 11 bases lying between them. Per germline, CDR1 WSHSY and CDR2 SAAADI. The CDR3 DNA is TGCGCCAGCAGTGAAGTGCTAGCGCCAGATACGCAGTATTTT. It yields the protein CASSEVLAPDTQYF.

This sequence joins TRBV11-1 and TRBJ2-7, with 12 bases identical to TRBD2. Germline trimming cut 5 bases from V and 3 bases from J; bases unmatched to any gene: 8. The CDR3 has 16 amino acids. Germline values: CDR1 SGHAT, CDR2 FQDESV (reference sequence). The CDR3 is CASSPSLAGGYYEQYF. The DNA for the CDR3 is TGTGCCAGCAGCCCCTCACTAGCGGGAGGCTACTACGAGCAGTACTTC.

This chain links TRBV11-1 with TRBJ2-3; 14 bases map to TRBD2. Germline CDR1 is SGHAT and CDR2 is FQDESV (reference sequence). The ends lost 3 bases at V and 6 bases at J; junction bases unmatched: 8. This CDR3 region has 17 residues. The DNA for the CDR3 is TGTGCCAGCAGCTTCGGGACTAGCGGGAGCGGGAGGGATACGCAGTATTTT. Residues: CASSFGTSGSGRDTQYF.

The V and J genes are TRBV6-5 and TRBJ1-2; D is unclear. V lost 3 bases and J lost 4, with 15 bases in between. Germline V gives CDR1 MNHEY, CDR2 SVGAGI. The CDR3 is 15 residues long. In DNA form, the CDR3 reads TGTGCCAGCAGTTATCTCGACGGGAGTGTCTATGGCTACACCTTC. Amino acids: CASSYLDGSVYGYTF.

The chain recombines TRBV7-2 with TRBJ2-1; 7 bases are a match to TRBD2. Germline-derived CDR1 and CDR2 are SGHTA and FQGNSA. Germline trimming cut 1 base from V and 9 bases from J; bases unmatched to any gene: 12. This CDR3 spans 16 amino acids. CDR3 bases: TGTGCCAGCAGCTTAGATGGAGCGGGGAAGGGGTTTGAGCAGTTCTTC. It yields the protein CASSLDGAGKGFEQFF.

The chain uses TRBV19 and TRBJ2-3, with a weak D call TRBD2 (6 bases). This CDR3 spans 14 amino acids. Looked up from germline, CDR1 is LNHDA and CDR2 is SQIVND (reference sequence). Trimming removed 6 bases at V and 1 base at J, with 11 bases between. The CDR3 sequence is CASRSASGTDTQYF. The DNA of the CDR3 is TGTGCCAGTAGGTCCGCTAGCGGCACAGATACGCAGTATTTT.

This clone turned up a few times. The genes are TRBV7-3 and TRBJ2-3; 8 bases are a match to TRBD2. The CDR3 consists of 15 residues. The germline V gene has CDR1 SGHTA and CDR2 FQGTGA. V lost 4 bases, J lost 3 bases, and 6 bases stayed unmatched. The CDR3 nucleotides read TGTGCCAGCAGCTCCGGGGGGGCAGGAACAGATACGCAGTATTTT. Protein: CASSSGGAGTDTQYF.

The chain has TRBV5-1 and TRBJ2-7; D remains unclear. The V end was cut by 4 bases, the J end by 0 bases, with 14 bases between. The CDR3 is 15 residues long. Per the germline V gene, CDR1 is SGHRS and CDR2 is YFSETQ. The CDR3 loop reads CASSKEPVNSYEQYF. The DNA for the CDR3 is TGCGCCAGCAGCAAAGAGCCCGTGAACTCCTACGAGCAGTACTTC.

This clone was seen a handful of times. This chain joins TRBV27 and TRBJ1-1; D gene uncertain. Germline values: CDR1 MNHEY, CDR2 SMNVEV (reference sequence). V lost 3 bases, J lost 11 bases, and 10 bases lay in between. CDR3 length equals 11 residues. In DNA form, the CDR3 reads TGTGCCAGCAGTTTCGAGGGCTTTGCTTTCTTT. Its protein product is CASSFEGFAFF.

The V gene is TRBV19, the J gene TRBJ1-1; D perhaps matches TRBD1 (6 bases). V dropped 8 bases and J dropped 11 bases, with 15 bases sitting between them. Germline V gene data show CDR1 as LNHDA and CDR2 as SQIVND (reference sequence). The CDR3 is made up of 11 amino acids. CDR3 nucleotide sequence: TGTGCCAGTTGGGGGCGGCGGAGCGCTTTCTTT. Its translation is CASWGRRSAFF.

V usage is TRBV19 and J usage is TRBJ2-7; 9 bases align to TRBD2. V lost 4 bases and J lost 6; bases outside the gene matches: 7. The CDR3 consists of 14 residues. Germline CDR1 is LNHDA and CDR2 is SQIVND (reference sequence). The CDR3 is CASSKPGLAPEQYF. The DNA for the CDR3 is TGTGCCAGTAGTAAACCGGGACTAGCCCCCGAGCAGTACTTC.

CDR3 DNA sequence: TGTGCCAGCAGCGTAGCTTTGTCTAGCGGGGATGAGCAGTTCTTC. This gives the protein CASSVALSSGDEQFF. The chain couples TRBV9 to TRBJ2-1; TRBD2 agrees at 9 bases. The V gene end was trimmed by 0 bases and the J gene end by 8 bases; junction bases not matched to a gene: 6. This CDR3 region has 15 residues. Germline CDR1 is SGDLS and CDR2 is YYNGEE.

The CDR3 DNA reads as TGTGCCAGCAGCAAACGCGGGTCGGAGACCCAGTACTTC. It codes for CASSKRGSETQYF. This chain joins TRBV21-1 and TRBJ2-5; TRBD2 was called by the table and not checked on the DNA. TRBV21-1 is assigned pseudogene status. This CDR3 comprises 13 residues.